What follows is one T cell receptor (beta chain) and its context. Its antigen is as yet unknown. Sequencing used immunoSEQ multiplex PCR; TCRdb keeps in-frame clones, though not all of them. The table lists approximately 41,000 clones, 91% of them singletons. In germline, CDR1 is SNHLY, CDR2 FYNNEI. This CDR3 has 13 residues. The V and J ends lost 2 bases and 3 bases respectively, with 7 bases between them. The source of the sample is a study of T cells in localized non-small cell lung cancer. Study findings and constraints: The appearance of a median approximately 55 of the top 100 tumor clones was seen in adjacent lung. Tumor showed lower T cell clonality than uninvolved adjacent lung, where it was highest.

The specimen comprised PBMCs, sampled before any cancer treatment. This rearrangement joins TRBV2 to TRBJ1-2; D unresolved. This TCR came from a woman between 35 and 70 years old with stage II lung adenocarcinoma. DNA of the CDR3: TGTGCCAGCAGTGAACGTCGGGACTATGGCTACACCTTC. Translated, it gives CASSERRDYGYTF.